One sample yielded the 10 T cell receptor beta chains listed below, sequenced in a study of T cell responses to AZD1222 COVID-19 vaccine. Generated by immunoSEQ multiplex PCR, the TCRdb table keeps only in-frame clones and is missing some. The table has approximately 100,000 clones, about nine tenths seen once. Source: peripheral blood, taken on day 0 of AZD1222 vaccination. The receptors come from an adult in good health.

The CDR3 loop reads CASSQDPNSKYQETQYF. CDR3 DNA: TGTGCCAGCAGCCAAGATCCGAACTCCAAGTACCAAGAGACCCAGTACTTC. V gene TRBV3-1 (or the pseudogene TRBV3-2) combines with J gene TRBJ2-5; D call uncertain. The V gene lost 0 bases and the J gene lost 0 bases, with 14 bases spanning the gap. CDR1 and CDR2 from the germline V gene are LGHDT and YNNKEL (reference sequence). CDR3 length: 17 residues.

The CDR3 nucleotides read TGCGCCAGCAGCCAAGAACTTAGCGGAACCTTCTCCTACGAGCAGTACTTC. Its translation is CASSQELSGTFSYEQYF. The chain links TRBV4-1 to TRBJ2-7, with D possibly being TRBD2 (6 bases). Trimming pared 0 bases from V and 0 bases from J, leaving 15 bases between. The CDR3 is 17 residues long. Germline lookup yields CDR1 MGHRA and CDR2 YSYEKL.

The rearrangement joins TRBV27 to TRBJ2-7, with a weak D call TRBD2 (5 bases). From germline, CDR1 is MNHEY and CDR2 SMNVEV (reference sequence). With 5 bases removed from V and 3 bases from J, the gap between germline ends came to 14 bases. The length of the CDR3 is 14 residues. DNA for the CDR3: TGTGCCAGCAGTGCTCGAGGGCCACACTACGAGCAGTACTTC. This translates into CASSARGPHYEQYF.

The V gene is TRBV19, the J gene TRBJ1-3; possible D gene TRBD1, 5 bases. This CDR3 has 16 amino acids. Trimming stripped 3 bases from V and 4 bases from J, with 16 bases between. Per germline, CDR1 LNHDA and CDR2 SQIVND (reference sequence). CDR3 nucleotides: TGTGCCAGTAGTATTGGAGGCAGGGTCGTCGGAAACACCATATATTTT. Protein sequence: CASSIGGRVVGNTIYF. Supplemented by reference TRBV19 and TRBJ1-3, the full variable domain reads DGGITQSPKYLFRKEGQNVTLSCEQNLNHDAMYWYRQDPGQGLRLIYYSQIVNDFQKGDIAEGYSVSREKKESFPLTVTSAQKNPTAFYLCASSIGGRVVGNTIYFGEGSWLTVV.

The chain employs TRBV7-9 and TRBJ2-3; 9 nucleotides line up with TRBD2. With 1 base clipped from V and 13 bases from J, the junction kept 9 bases outside the gene matches. CDR3 size: 14 residues. The V gene's germline CDR1 is SEHNR and CDR2 FQNEAQ (reference sequence). CDR3 region: CASSLDLLAGREYF. CDR3 sequence (DNA): TGTGCCAGCAGCTTAGATCTGCTAGCGGGACGGGAGTATTTT.

This rearrangement joins TRBV28 to TRBJ2-7; D is perhaps TRBD2 (6 bases). The CDR3 length is 14 residues. Germline V gene lookup returns CDR1 MDHEN and CDR2 SYDVKM. The V end lost 7 bases, the J end lost 0 bases, and 13 bases lay between the germline ends. In DNA, the CDR3 is TGTGCCAGCACCATAGGGACTCTCTCCTACGAGCAGTACTTC. As protein: CASTIGTLSYEQYF.

Only a few counts were recorded for this clone. V usage is TRBV7-9 and J usage is TRBJ2-7, with D perhaps matching TRBD2 (7 bases). Germline CDR1 and CDR2: SEHNR and FQNEAQ (reference sequence). V was shortened by 4 bases and J by 0 bases, with 13 bases between the two germline ends. The CDR3 covers 15 residues. The CDR3 sequence: CASSSIRGGSYEQYF. CDR3 coding DNA: TGTGCCAGCAGCTCTATTAGGGGGGGCTCCTACGAGCAGTACTTC.

The gene calls are TRBV7-9 and TRBJ2-2; D unresolved. V lost 5 bases and J lost 3, with 7 bases in between. The germline CDR1 and CDR2 sequences are SEHNR and FQNEAQ (reference sequence). The CDR3 length is 13 residues. The chain's CDR3 is CASSPLHTGELFF. As DNA, the CDR3 is TGTGCCAGCAGCCCCCTCCACACCGGGGAGCTGTTTTTT. Full variable domain (outside the CDR3, taken from reference TRBV7-9 and TRBJ2-2): DTGVSQNPRHKITKRGQNVTFRCDPISEHNRLYWYRQTLGQGPEFLTYFQNEAQLEKSRLLSDRFSAERPKGSFSTLEIQRTEQGDSAMYLCASSPLHTGELFFGEGSRLTVL.

V gene TRBV7-8 combines with J gene TRBJ2-1; D is possibly TRBD2 (6 bases). The CDR3 extends over 16 amino acids. The V gene's germline CDR1 is SGHVS and CDR2 FQNEAQ. Between the trimmed V and J ends, which lost 3 bases and 2 bases, there was a span of 14 bases. DNA of the CDR3: TGTGCCAGCAGCTTGAGACTAGGGCCCACCTACAATGAGCAGTTCTTC. Encoded protein: CASSLRLGPTYNEQFF.

The chain carries TRBV19 and TRBJ1-1, with 10 bases identical to TRBD1. The germline CDR1 and CDR2 sequences are LNHDA and SQIVND (reference sequence). The CDR3 totals 14 residues. The V and J ends lost 6 bases and 1 base, in that order; junction bases with no gene match: 2. This chain's CDR3 is CASRGQGTNTEAFF. The CDR3 DNA reads TGTGCCAGTAGGGGACAGGGGACGAACACTGAAGCTTTCTTT.